Listed here are 15 T cell receptor beta chains from one sample, sequenced in a study of regulatory T cells in long-lasting Graves disease. Time point of the sample: newly diagnosed GD, antithyroid drugs for less than 3 months. The TCR library was prepared using RNA isolated from PBMCs. Library construction for TCR beta used iRepertoire HTBI primers and Arm-PCR of CDR3 regions. TCRdb recomputed calls from the multiplex PCR reads with MiXCR, one row per CDR3 protein. The top ten clones hold 9% to 15% of a sample with more than 400,000 distinct CDR3 sequences, around 15% of them seen once. These records were also assigned to another study, of T cells in Graves' hyperthyroidism and ophthalmopathy.

Material: peripheral blood mononuclear cells (PBMCs), obtained at new diagnosis, from a patient treated with antithyroid drugs. The receptors originated from a man aged 40-49 years with Graves disease.

This clonotype appeared many times. The V call is TRBV24-1, the J call TRBJ2-1; D possibly corresponds to TRBD2 (5 bases). The CDR3 totals 17 residues. V lost 2 bases and J lost 4, with 17 bases in between. The germline V gene encodes CDR1 KGHDR and CDR2 SFDVKD. The CDR3: CATSDYRLSEGYNEQFF. The CDR3 DNA follows: TGTGCCACCAGTGATTATAGGCTATCTGAGGGTTACAATGAGCAGTTCTTC.

This clonotype was detected many times. This sequence joins TRBV12-3 or TRBV12-4 and TRBJ2-7; TRBD1 is a possible D gene (6 bases). Trimming shortened V by 8 bases and J by 7 bases, and 21 bases separated the two germline ends. The CDR3 spans 14 residues. The CDR3, as DNA: TGTGCCAGCCGAGGGGGTGGATTGACGGGGGAGCAGTACTTC. Translating gives CASRGGGLTGEQYF.

This clonotype has ten or more counts. This CDR3 reads CASSFSLAGYNEQFF. In DNA, the CDR3 is TGTGCCAGCAGCTTTTCACTAGCGGGGTACAATGAGCAGTTCTTC. The rearrangement joins TRBV7-2 to TRBJ2-1; 10 bases are shared with TRBD2. Unmatched junction bases numbered 3, after V lost 3 bases and J lost 4 bases. Germline V lookup: CDR1 SGHTA, CDR2 FQGNSA. CDR3 length equals 15 residues.

In its sample, this clonotype was seen many times. The CDR3 sequence: CASSLTSGRSDEQFF. CDR3 nucleotides: TGTGCCAGCAGCTTAACTAGCGGGAGGTCGGATGAGCAGTTCTTC. The chain has TRBV7-3 and TRBJ2-1; 10 nucleotides align to TRBD2. Germline V gene data show CDR1 as SGHTA and CDR2 as FQGTGA. This CDR3 region has 15 residues. The V gene end was trimmed by 0 bases and the J gene end by 8 bases; junction bases not matched to a gene: 4.

This rearrangement joins TRBV6-2 or TRBV6-3 to TRBJ2-2, with D tentatively TRBD1 or TRBD2 (5 bases each). Looked up from germline, CDR1 is MNHEY and CDR2 is SVGEGT. The length of the CDR3 is 15 residues. The V gene lost 0 bases and the J gene lost 4 bases, with 9 bases spanning the gap. Here the CDR3 reads CASSYSRGSTGELFF. The CDR3 coding sequence is TGTGCCAGCAGTTACTCTCGGGGCAGCACCGGGGAGCTGTTTTTT.

This clonotype was seen repeatedly, ten times or more. This chain links TRBV28 with TRBJ2-7, with D unclear. The V gene lost 6 bases and the J gene lost 0 bases, with 9 bases spanning the gap. CDR1 and CDR2 (germline): MDHEN, SYDVKM. CDR3 length: 13 residues. The CDR3 sequence is CASSAGRSYEQYF. The CDR3, as DNA: TGTGCCAGCAGCGCCGGCCGCTCCTACGAGCAGTACTTC. The variable domain in full, with the rest retrieved from reference TRBV28 and TRBJ2-7, is DVKVTQSSRYLVKRTGEKVFLECVQDMDHENMFWYRQDPGLGLRLIYFSYDVKMKEKGDIPEGYSVSREKKERFSLILESASTNQTSMYLCASSAGRSYEQYFGPGTRLTVT.

Worth noting for this clonotype: One end of the junction does not line up with germline, which may come from a read error. The V gene is TRBV5-5, the J gene TRBJ2-1; the match to TRBD2 covers 8 bases. CDR1 is SGHKS and CDR2 is YYEKEE in the germline V gene (reference sequence). The CDR3 has 16 residues. The CDR3 loop is CASSLGPSGGPSEQFF. CDR3 bases: TGTGCCAGCAGCTTGGGCCCTTCGGGAGGGCCCAGTGAGCAATTCTTC.

This clonotype was recorded many times. This rearrangement joins TRBV3-1 to TRBJ2-1; D is undetermined. Germline loops: CDR1 LGHDT, CDR2 YNNKEL (reference sequence). V was clipped by 4 bases and J by 6 bases, with 1 base between them. This CDR3 is 10 amino acids long. The CDR3 DNA is TGTGCCAGCAGCCCCAATGAGCAGTTCTTC. Amino acids: CASSPNEQFF.

This clonotype has at least ten counts. V is TRBV11-2 and J is TRBJ2-5; 8 positions agree with TRBD1. Looked up from germline, CDR1 is SGHAT and CDR2 is FQNNGV. V shed 5 bases and J 1 base; nucleotides not matched to a gene: 9. The CDR3 loop spans 16 amino acids. CDR3 bases: TGTGCCAGCAGCCTCGGGACAGGAGGGGTCCAAGAGACCCAGTACTTC. Its translation: CASSLGTGGVQETQYF.

In its sample, this clonotype was seen many times. This chain connects TRBV5-1 to TRBJ2-7; a possible D gene is TRBD1 (6 bases). The CDR3 loop spans 15 amino acids. V dropped 4 bases and J dropped 6 bases, with 20 bases sitting between them. Germline CDR1 and CDR2: SGHRS and YFSETQ. The CDR3 here is CASSLSAQQGSEQYF. The CDR3 nucleotides read TGCGCCAGCAGCCTTTCGGCCCAACAGGGAAGCGAGCAGTACTTC.

This clonotype was recorded many times. The gene calls are TRBV20-1 and TRBJ2-7; 7 positions agree with TRBD2. This CDR3 has 12 residues. Trimming removed 6 bases from V and 6 bases from J; junction bases left unmatched: 8. Looked up from germline, CDR1 is DFQATT and CDR2 is SNEGSKA (reference sequence). CDR3 protein: CSAARESREQYF. DNA for the CDR3: TGCAGTGCGGCGCGGGAGTCGCGCGAGCAGTACTTC.

In this sample, this clonotype turned up a few times. The genes are TRBV20-1 and TRBJ2-2, with TRBD2 as a possible D gene (6 bases). The CDR3 is 13 residues long. The V end was cut by 4 bases, the J end by 5 bases, with 11 bases between. The germline V gene encodes CDR1 DFQATT and CDR2 SNEGSKA (reference sequence). CDR3 sequence: CSANYGRTGELFF. DNA of the CDR3: TGCAGTGCTAACTACGGGAGAACCGGGGAGCTGTTTTTT.

The table lists this clonotype with many counts. DNA for the CDR3: TGTGCCAGCAGTATAACCTCTAGCGGGAGGGCCGGTGAGCAGTTCTTC. Translated: CASSITSSGRAGEQFF. The chain joins TRBV2 to TRBJ2-1, with TRBD2 identical over 12 bases. The CDR3 sequence is 16 residues long. The V gene's germline CDR1 is SNHLY and CDR2 FYNNEI. Trimming cost V 5 bases and J 9 bases; bases outside gene matches: 11.

This clonotype was detected ten times or more. The gene calls are TRBV27 and TRBJ2-3; D possibly corresponds to TRBD1 (5 bases). In germline, CDR1 is MNHEY, CDR2 SMNVEV (reference sequence). The CDR3 totals 18 residues. Trimming stripped 4 bases from V and 3 bases from J, with 23 bases between. The CDR3 sequence: CASSSFSQEGASTDTQYF. CDR3 nucleotide sequence: TGTGCCAGCAGTTCCTTTTCCCAAGAAGGGGCGAGTACAGATACGCAGTATTTT.

This clonotype came up many times. The CDR3 is CASSLSGTGKGEQYF. DNA of the CDR3: TGTGCCAGCAGCTTATCTGGGACAGGGAAGGGGGAGCAGTACTTC. The chain employs TRBV7-9 and TRBJ2-7; 9 bases map to TRBD1. Germline V CDR1 and CDR2: SEHNR, FQNEAQ (reference sequence). The V segment lost 2 bases and the J segment 7 bases; nucleotides outside the gene matches: 9. This CDR3 is built from 15 residues.